Listed below are T cell receptor beta chains from one sample, sequenced in a study of shared clonotypes between healthy human individuals. Measured with immunoSEQ multiplex PCR; TCRdb has only the in-frame clones, and not every one. The sample lists hundreds of thousands of clones; about 74% were seen once. Sequenced material: memory CD4+ T cells sorted from blood. The receptors derive from a young woman in good health. Both conserved end residues are part of each CDR3. A D gene is named only where the DNA matches it firmly. Not every row has a clone size; where given, it reads once, few, many or a size class.

j_gene | abundance | v_gene | d_gene | CDR3nt | CDR3aa
TRBJ2-7 | - | TRBV19 | - | TGTGCCAGTAGTATGAGCCAACTAGACTCCTACGAGCAGTACTTC | CASSMSQLDSYEQYF
TRBJ2-3 | - | TRBV9 | - | TGTGCCAGCAGCCTTGACAGGACCACGGATACGCAGTATTTT | CASSLDRTTDTQYF
TRBJ2-3 | - | TRBV11-2 | TRBD1 | TGTGCCAGCAGTGAAGGGGGCACCCGCACAGATACGCAGTATTTT | CASSEGGTRTDTQYF
TRBJ2-7 | - | TRBV7-6 | - | TGTGCCAGCAGCTTATTTCAGGGTCAGCAGTACTTC | CASSLFQGQQYF
TRBJ1-1 | - | TRBV5-1 | - | TGCGCCAGCAGCTTGGTTGTGGGAGGATACACTGAAGCTTTCTTT | CASSLVVGGYTEAFF
TRBJ1-2 | - | TRBV6-5 | - | TGTGCCAGCAGATCCCCTCGAGAACTCTATGGCTACACCTTC | CASRSPRELYGYTF
TRBJ2-3 | - | TRBV5-1 | - | TGCGCCAGCAGCGAACCGGGGGACACAACAGATACGCAGTATTTT | CASSEPGDTTDTQYF
TRBJ1-4 | few | TRBV15 | TRBD1 | TGTGCCACCAGCAAGGGACAGGCTAATGAAAAACTGTTTTTT | CATSKGQANEKLFF
TRBJ1-4 | - | TRBV30 | - | TGTGCCTGGAGCCGGGGCCTGTTGGGTGAAAAACTGTTTTTT | CAWSRGLLGEKLFF
TRBJ2-2 | - | TRBV5-6 | TRBD2 | TGTGCCAGCAGCTTCCGGACTAGCCATAACACCGGGGAGCTGTTTTTT | CASSFRTSHNTGELFF
TRBJ2-3 | - | TRBV5-6 | - | TGTGCCAGCAGCCGACGGAGCACAGATACGCAGTATTTT | CASSRRSTDTQYF
TRBJ2-2 | - | TRBV27 | - | TGTGCCAGCACCAGGGGCAGGGACACCGGGGAGCTGTTTTTT | CASTRGRDTGELFF
TRBJ2-3 | - | TRBV5-4 | TRBD2 | TGTGCCAGCAGCTCAACTAGCGGGGGGTCAGATACGCAGTATTTT | CASSSTSGGSDTQYF
TRBJ2-1 | - | TRBV14 | - | TGTGCCAGCAGCCCCTGGAATGGGTTTAGCAATGAGCAGTTCTTC | CASSPWNGFSNEQFF
TRBJ2-7 | - | TRBV5-1 | TRBD1 | TGCGCCAGCAGCTTGGCGGGACAGCCCTACGAGCAGTACTTC | CASSLAGQPYEQYF
TRBJ1-1 | - | TRBV4-1 | - | TGCGCCAGCAGCCAAGACGGGAGTACTAGCACTGAAGCTTTCTTT | CASSQDGSTSTEAFF